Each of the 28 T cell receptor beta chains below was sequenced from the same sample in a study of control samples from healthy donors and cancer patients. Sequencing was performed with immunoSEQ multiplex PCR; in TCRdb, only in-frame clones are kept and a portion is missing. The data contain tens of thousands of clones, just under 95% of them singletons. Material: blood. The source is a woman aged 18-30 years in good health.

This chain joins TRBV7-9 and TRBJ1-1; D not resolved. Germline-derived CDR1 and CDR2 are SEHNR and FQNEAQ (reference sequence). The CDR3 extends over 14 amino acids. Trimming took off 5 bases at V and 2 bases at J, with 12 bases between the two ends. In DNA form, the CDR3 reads TGTGCCAGCAGCCAATCGGGGAAAAACACTGAAGCTTTCTTT. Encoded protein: CASSQSGKNTEAFF.

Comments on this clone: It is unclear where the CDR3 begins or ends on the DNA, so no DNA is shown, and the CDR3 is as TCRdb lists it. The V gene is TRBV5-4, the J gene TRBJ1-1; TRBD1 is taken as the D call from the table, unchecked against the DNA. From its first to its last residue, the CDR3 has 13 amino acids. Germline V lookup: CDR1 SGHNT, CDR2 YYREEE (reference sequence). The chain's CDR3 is CASSWGRGSLLGF.

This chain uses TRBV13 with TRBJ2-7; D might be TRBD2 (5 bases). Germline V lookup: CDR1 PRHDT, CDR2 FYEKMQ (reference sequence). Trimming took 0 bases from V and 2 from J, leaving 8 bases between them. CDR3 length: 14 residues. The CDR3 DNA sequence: TGTGCCAGCAGCTTAGGAGCGGTGACCTACGAGCAGTACTTC. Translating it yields CASSLGAVTYEQYF.

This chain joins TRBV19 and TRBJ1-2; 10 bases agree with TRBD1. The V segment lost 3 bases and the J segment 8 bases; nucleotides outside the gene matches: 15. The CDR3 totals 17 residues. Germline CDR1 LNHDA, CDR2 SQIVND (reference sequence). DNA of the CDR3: TGTGCCAGTAGTATTGCCACAATGCCCGGGACAGGGGACGGCTACACCTTC. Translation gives CASSIATMPGTGDGYTF.

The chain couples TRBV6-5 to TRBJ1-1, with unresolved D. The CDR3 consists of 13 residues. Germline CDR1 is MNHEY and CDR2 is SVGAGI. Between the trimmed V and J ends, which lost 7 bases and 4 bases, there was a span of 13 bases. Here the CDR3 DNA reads TGTGCCAGCACCAAAATCGGGAGCACTGAAGCTTTCTTT. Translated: CASTKIGSTEAFF.

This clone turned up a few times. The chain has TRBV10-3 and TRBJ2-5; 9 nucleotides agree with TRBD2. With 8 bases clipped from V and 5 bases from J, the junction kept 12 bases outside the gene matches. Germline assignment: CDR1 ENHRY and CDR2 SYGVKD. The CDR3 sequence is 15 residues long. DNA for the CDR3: TGTGCCATCTCGAATAGCGGGAGCGGTTCCGAGACCCAGTACTTC. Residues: CAISNSGSGSETQYF.

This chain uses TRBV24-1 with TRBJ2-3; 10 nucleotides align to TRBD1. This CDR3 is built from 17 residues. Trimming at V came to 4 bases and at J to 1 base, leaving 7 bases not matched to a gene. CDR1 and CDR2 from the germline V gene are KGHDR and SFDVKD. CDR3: CATSELTGTGGTDTQYF. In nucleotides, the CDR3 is TGTGCCACCAGTGAGCTAACCGGGACAGGGGGCACAGATACGCAGTATTTT.

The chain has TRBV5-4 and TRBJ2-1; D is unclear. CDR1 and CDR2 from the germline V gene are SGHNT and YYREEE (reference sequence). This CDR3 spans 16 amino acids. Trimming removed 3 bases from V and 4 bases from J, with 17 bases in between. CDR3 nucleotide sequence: TGTGCCAGCAGCTCCCGACGGTCAGACCTTTACAATGAGCAGTTCTTC. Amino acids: CASSSRRSDLYNEQFF.

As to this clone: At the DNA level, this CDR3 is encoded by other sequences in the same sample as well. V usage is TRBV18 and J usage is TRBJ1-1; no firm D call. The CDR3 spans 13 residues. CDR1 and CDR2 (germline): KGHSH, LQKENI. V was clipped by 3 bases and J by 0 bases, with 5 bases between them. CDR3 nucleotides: TGTGCCAGCTCACCTCTCATGAACACTGAAGCTTTCTTT. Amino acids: CASSPLMNTEAFF.

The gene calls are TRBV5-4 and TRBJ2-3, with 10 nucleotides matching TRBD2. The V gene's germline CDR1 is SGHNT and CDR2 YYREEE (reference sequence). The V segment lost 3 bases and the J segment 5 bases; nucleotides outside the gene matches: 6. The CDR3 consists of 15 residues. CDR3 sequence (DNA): TGTGCCAGCAGCTGGTTGCCTAGCGGGGGAGATACGCAGTATTTT. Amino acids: CASSWLPSGGDTQYF. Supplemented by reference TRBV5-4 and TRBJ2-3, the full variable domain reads ETGVTQSPTHLIKTRGQQVTLRCSSQSGHNTVSWYQQALGQGPQFIFQYYREEENGRGNFPPRFSGLQFPNYSSELNVNALELDDSALYLCASSWLPSGGDTQYFGPGTRLTVL.

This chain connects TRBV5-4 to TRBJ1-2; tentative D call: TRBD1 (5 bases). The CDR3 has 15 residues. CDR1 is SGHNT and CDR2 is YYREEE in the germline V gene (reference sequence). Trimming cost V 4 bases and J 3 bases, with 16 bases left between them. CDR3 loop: CASSPDPGRDYGYTF. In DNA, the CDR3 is TGTGCCAGCAGCCCAGACCCAGGGAGGGACTATGGCTACACCTTC.

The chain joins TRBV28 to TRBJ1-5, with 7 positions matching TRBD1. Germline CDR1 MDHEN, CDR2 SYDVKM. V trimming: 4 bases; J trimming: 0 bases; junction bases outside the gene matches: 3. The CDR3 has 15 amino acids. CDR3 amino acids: CASSYDRASNQPQHF. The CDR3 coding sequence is TGTGCCAGCAGTTATGACAGGGCTAGCAATCAGCCCCAGCATTTT.

The CDR3, as DNA: TGTGCCATCAGTGACATTCAGGCGAACTATGGCTACACCTTC. Its protein product is CAISDIQANYGYTF. The chain recombines TRBV10-3 with TRBJ1-2; D is unclear. The V gene lost 3 bases and the J gene lost 2 bases, with 10 bases spanning the gap. The CDR3 length is 14 residues. CDR1 ENHRY and CDR2 SYGVKD come from the germline V gene.

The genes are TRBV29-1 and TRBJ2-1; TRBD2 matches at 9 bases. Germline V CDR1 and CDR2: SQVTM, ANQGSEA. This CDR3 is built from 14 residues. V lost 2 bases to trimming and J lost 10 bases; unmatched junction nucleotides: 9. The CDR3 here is CSVELAGGAREQFF. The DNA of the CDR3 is TGCAGCGTTGAATTGGCGGGGGGGGCGCGGGAGCAGTTCTTC.

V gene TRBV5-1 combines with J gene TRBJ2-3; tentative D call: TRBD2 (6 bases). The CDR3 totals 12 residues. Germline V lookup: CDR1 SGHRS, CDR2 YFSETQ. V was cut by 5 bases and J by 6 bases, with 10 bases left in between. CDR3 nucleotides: TGCGCCAGCAGGGGAGGAGCGGATACGCAGTATTTT. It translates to CASRGGADTQYF.

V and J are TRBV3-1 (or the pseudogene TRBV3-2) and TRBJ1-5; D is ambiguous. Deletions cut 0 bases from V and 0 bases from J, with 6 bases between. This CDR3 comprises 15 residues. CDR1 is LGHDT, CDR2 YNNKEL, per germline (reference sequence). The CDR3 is CASSQDLNSNQPQHF. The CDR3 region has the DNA TGTGCCAGCAGCCAAGATCTGAATAGCAATCAGCCCCAGCATTTT.

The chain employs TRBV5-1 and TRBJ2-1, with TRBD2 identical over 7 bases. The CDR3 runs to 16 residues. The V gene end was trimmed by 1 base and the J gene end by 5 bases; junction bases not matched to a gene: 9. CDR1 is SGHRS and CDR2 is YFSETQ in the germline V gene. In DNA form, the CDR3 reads TGCGCCAGCAGCTTGCGTACTAGCGCCGACCACAATGAGCAGTTCTTC. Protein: CASSLRTSADHNEQFF.

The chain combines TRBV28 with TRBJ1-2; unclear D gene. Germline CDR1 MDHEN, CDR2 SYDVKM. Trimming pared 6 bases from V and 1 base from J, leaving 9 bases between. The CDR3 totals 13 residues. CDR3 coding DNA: TGTGCCAGCAGCCTACAGAATAACTATGGCTACACCTTC. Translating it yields CASSLQNNYGYTF.

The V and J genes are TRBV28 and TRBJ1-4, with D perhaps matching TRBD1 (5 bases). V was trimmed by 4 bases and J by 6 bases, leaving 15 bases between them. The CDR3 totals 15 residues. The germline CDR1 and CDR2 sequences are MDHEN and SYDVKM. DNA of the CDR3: TGTGCCAGCAGTTCCTCGGGGGTAGGATATGAAAAACTGTTTTTT. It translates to CASSSSGVGYEKLFF.

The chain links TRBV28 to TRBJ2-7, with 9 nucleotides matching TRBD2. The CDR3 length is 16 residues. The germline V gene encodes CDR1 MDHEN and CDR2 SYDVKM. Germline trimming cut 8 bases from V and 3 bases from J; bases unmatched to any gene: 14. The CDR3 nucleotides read TGTGCCAGCGTGGGGGCGGGAGGGCCGAAGGTCTACGAGCAGTACTTC. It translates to CASVGAGGPKVYEQYF.

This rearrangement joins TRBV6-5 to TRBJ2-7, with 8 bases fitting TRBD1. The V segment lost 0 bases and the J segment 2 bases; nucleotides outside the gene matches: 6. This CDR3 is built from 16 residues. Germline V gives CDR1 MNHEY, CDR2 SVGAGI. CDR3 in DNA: TGTGCCAGCAGTTACTCGCCCAGGACAGGGCCCTACGAGCAGTACTTC. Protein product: CASSYSPRTGPYEQYF.

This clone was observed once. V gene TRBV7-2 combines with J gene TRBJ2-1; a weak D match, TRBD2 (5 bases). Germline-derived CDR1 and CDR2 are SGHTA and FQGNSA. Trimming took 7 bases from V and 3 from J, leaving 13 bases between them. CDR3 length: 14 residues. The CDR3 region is CASIAAGYYNEQFF. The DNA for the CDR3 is TGTGCCAGCATCGCCGCGGGCTACTACAATGAGCAGTTCTTC.

The CDR3 DNA sequence: TGTGCCAGTAGTACGACGGTTAACTATGGCTACACCTTC. Its translation is CASSTTVNYGYTF. The gene calls are TRBV19 and TRBJ1-2; D is uncertain. Trimming left V 4 bases short and J 1 base short, with 7 bases between. Germline-derived CDR1 and CDR2 are LNHDA and SQIVND (reference sequence). The CDR3 loop spans 13 amino acids.

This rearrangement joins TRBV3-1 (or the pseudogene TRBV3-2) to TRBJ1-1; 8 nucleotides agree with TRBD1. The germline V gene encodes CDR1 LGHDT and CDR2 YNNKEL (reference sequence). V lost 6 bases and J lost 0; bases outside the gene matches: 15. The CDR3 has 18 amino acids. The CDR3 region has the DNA TGTGCCAGCAGTCAACGCGCACAGGGGGGACCATTGAACACTGAAGCTTTCTTT. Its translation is CASSQRAQGGPLNTEAFF.

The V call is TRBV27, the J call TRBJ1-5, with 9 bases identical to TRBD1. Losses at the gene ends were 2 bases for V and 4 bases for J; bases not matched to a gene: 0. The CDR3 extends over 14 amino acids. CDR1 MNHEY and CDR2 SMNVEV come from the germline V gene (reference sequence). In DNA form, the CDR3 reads TGTGCCAGCAGTTTAGGGACAGGGAATCAGCCCCAGCATTTT. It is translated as CASSLGTGNQPQHF.

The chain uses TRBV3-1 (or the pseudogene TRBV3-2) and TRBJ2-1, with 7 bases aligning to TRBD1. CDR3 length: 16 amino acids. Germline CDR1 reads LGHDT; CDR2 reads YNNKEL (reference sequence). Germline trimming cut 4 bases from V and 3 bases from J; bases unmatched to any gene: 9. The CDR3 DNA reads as TGTGCCAGCAGCCGGGAAGGGGGCCTTGGCTACAATGAGCAGTTCTTC. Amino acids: CASSREGGLGYNEQFF.

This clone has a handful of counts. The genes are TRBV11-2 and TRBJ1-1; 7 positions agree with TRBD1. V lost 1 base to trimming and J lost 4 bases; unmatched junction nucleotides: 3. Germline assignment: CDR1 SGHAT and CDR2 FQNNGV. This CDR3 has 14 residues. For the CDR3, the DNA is TGTGCCAGCAGCTTAGTAGGGGGCCTCACTGAAGCTTTCTTT. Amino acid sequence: CASSLVGGLTEAFF.

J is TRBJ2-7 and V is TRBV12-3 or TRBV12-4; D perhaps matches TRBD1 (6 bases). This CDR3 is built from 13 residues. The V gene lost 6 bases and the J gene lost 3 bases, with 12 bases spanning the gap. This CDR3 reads CASSPTGNYEQYF. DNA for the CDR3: TGTGCCAGCAGCCCCACAGGGAACTACGAGCAGTACTTC.